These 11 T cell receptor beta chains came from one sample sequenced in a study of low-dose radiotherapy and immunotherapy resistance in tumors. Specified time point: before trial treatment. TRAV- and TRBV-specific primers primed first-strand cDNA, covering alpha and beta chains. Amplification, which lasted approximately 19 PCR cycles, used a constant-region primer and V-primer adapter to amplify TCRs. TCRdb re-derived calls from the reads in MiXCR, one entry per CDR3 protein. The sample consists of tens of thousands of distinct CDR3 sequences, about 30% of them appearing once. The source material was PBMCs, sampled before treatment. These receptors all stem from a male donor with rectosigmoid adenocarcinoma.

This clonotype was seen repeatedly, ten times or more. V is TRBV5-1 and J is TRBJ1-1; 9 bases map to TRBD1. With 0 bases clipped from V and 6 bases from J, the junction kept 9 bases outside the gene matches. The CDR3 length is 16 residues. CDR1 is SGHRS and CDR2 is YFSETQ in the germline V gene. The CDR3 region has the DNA TGCGCCAGCAGCTTGGCCCCAGGACAGGGGAAGGCTGAAGCTTTCTTT. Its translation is CASSLAPGQGKAEAFF.

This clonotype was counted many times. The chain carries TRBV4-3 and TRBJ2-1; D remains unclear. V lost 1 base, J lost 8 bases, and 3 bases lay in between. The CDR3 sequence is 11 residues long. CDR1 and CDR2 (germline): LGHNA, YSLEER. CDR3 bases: TGCGCCAGCAGCCAAGGGCATGAGCAGTTCTTC. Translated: CASSQGHEQFF.

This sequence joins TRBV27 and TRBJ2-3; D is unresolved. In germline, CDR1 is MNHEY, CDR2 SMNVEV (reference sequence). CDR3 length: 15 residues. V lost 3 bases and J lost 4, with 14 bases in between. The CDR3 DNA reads TGTGCCAGCAGTTTCGTTGCTAGGGCGGCAGATACGCAGTATTTT. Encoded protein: CASSFVARAADTQYF.

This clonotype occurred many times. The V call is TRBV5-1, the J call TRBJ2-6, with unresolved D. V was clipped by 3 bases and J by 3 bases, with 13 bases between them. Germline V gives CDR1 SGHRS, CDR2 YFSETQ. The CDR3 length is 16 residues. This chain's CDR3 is CASSSFQAFGANVLTF. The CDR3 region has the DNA TGCGCCAGCAGCTCTTTCCAGGCCTTTGGGGCCAACGTCCTGACTTTC.

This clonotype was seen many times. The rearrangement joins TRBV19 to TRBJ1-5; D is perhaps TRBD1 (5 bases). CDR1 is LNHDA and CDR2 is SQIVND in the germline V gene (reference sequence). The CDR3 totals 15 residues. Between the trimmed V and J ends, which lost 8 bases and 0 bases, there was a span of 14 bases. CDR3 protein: CASATGAFSNQPQHF. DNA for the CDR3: TGTGCCAGTGCGACCGGGGCCTTTAGCAATCAGCCCCAGCATTTT.

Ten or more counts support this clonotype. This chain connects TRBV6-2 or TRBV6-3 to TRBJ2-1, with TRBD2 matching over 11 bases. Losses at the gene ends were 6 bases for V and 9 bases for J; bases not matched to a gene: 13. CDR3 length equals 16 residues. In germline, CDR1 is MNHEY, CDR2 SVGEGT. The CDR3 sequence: CASSRISGRAGGEQFF. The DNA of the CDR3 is TGTGCCAGCAGCCGCATTAGCGGGAGGGCCGGCGGTGAGCAGTTCTTC.

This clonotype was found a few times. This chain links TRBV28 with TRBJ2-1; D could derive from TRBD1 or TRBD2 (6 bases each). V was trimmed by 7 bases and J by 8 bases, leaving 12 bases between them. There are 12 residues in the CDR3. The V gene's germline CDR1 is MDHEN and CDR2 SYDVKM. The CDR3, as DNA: TGTGCCAGCACGGTGGGGGGCTATGAGCAGTTCTTC. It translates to CASTVGGYEQFF.

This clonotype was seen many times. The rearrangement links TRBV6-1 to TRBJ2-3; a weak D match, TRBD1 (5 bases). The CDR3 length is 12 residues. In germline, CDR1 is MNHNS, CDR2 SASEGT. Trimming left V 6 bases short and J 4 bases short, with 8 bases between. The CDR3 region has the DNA TGTGCCAGCAGCGACAGTTCAGATACGCAGTATTTT. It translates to CASSDSSDTQYF.

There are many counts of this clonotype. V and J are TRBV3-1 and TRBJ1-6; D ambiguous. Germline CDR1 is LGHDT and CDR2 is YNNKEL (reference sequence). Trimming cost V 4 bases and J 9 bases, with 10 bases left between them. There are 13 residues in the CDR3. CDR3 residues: CASSRSGGSPLHF. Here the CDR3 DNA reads TGTGCCAGCAGCCGCTCAGGAGGTTCACCCCTCCACTTT.

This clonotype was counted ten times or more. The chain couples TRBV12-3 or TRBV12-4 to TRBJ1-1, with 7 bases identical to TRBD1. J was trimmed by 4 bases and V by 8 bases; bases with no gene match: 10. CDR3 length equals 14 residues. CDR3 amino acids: CASRNSGGTTEAFF. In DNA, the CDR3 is TGTGCCAGCCGAAACTCAGGGGGGACCACTGAAGCTTTCTTT.

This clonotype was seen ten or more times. In nucleotides, the CDR3 is TGTGCCAGCAGAGCCAAGGTGCCGAACACCGGGGAGCTGTTTTTT. Translated: CASRAKVPNTGELFF. J is TRBJ2-2 and V is TRBV6-2 or TRBV6-3; no definite D call. Per the germline V gene, CDR1 is MNHEY and CDR2 is SVGEGT. The CDR3 is made up of 15 amino acids. V was cut by 6 bases and J by 0 bases, with 11 bases left in between.